The 17 T cell receptor beta chains below come from one sample, sequenced in a study of T cell changes during pregnancy in multiple sclerosis. TCRdb keeps only in-frame clones here, not all; method: immunoSEQ multiplex PCR. The sample records 89,000 or so clones, over 80% being singletons. This specimen was PBMCs, taken in the first trimester of pregnancy. Receptors originate from a female donor in good health, serving as a control in a pregnancy study. Some clones in this sample may be carry-over from other donors' samples.

The V gene is TRBV5-1, the J gene TRBJ2-1, with D hard to call. V shed 1 base and J shed 7 bases, with 15 bases lying between them. Germline-derived CDR1 and CDR2 are SGHRS and YFSETQ. This CDR3 spans 15 amino acids. The CDR3 reads CASSLPVGATNEQFF. In DNA form, the CDR3 reads TGCGCCAGCAGCTTGCCCGTTGGAGCGACGAATGAGCAGTTCTTC.

The chain has TRBV11-2 and TRBJ1-1, with unresolved D. Germline V gene data show CDR1 as SGHAT and CDR2 as FQNNGV. Trimming removed 5 bases at V and 5 bases at J, with 15 bases between. The CDR3 is 14 residues long. CDR3 loop: CASSPAARRTEAFF. The CDR3 DNA reads as TGTGCCAGCAGCCCAGCGGCTCGGAGGACTGAAGCTTTCTTT.

V and J are TRBV4-1 and TRBJ2-2, with 8 nucleotides matching TRBD1. Per the germline V gene, CDR1 is MGHRA and CDR2 is YSYEKL. Losses at the gene ends were 2 bases for V and 7 bases for J; bases not matched to a gene: 9. CDR3 length: 16 residues. CDR3 loop: CASSQPGTGGVGELFF. CDR3 sequence (DNA): TGCGCCAGCAGCCAACCCGGGACAGGAGGAGTCGGGGAGCTGTTTTTT.

This clone has more than one count but fewer than ten. The chain recombines TRBV19 with TRBJ2-3, with TRBD1 matching 9 bases. V dropped 7 bases and J dropped 5; count of bases not matched to a gene: 13. Germline loops: CDR1 LNHDA, CDR2 SQIVND (reference sequence). The CDR3 is 16 amino acids. CDR3 in amino acids: CASKGERTGEIDTQYF. Written as DNA, the CDR3 is TGTGCCAGTAAGGGGGAGAGGACAGGGGAGATAGATACGCAGTATTTT.

The V call is TRBV7-8, the J call TRBJ2-2, with TRBD2 matching over 14 bases. V lost 5 bases, J lost 7 bases, and 6 bases stayed unmatched. Germline V lookup: CDR1 SGHVS, CDR2 FQNEAQ. The CDR3 runs 16 residues. The chain's CDR3 is CASSRLAGGPGGELFF. CDR3 coding DNA: TGTGCCAGCAGCCGACTAGCGGGAGGGCCGGGCGGGGAGCTGTTTTTT.

The genes are TRBV28 and TRBJ2-5, with a weak D call TRBD1 (5 bases). The germline V gene has CDR1 MDHEN and CDR2 SYDVKM. Deletions cut 11 bases from V and 5 bases from J, with 12 bases between. The CDR3 length is 11 residues. CDR3 nucleotides: TGTGCCGTCACAAAGGGGGAGACCCAGTACTTC. Amino acids: CAVTKGETQYF.

This rearrangement joins TRBV30 to TRBJ2-4; D unclear. Deletions cut 0 bases from V and 2 bases from J, with 8 bases between. The CDR3 consists of 14 residues. Per germline, CDR1 GTSNPN and CDR2 SVGIG (reference sequence). CDR3 DNA: TGTGCCTGGAGTGTACTGGGCACCAAAAACATTCAGTACTTC. This gives the protein CAWSVLGTKNIQYF.

The chain is built from TRBV5-1 and TRBJ1-2; D is possibly TRBD1 (5 bases). This CDR3 has 13 residues. CDR1 and CDR2 from the germline V gene are SGHRS and YFSETQ. Deletions cut 0 bases from V and 2 bases from J, with 5 bases between. The CDR3 reads CASSLGQNYGYTF. The CDR3 nucleotides are TGCGCCAGCAGCTTGGGACAGAACTATGGCTACACCTTC.

The rearrangement links TRBV28 to TRBJ1-2; D call uncertain. The CDR3 is 14 amino acids. Trimming shortened V by 5 bases and J by 5 bases, and 15 bases separated the two germline ends. The germline V gene encodes CDR1 MDHEN and CDR2 SYDVKM. The CDR3 nucleotides are TGTGCCAGCAGTCCCGCCCATTACTCTTATGGCTACACCTTC. Translated: CASSPAHYSYGYTF.

The chain carries TRBV19 and TRBJ1-4; 9 bases are shared with TRBD1. V lost 2 bases, J lost 7 bases, and 2 bases stayed unmatched. The V gene's germline CDR1 is LNHDA and CDR2 SQIVND (reference sequence). The CDR3 loop spans 14 amino acids. As DNA, the CDR3 is TGTGCCAGTAGTATAACAGGGGGCACTGAAAAACTGTTTTTT. The encoded protein is CASSITGGTEKLFF.

The chain joins TRBV5-6 to TRBJ1-4, with D unresolved. The V and J ends lost 3 bases and 0 bases respectively, with 9 bases between them. The CDR3 has 15 amino acids. Germline loops: CDR1 SGHDT, CDR2 YYEEEE. CDR3 DNA sequence: TGTGCCAGCAGCTCTCCTCGGGCAACTAATGAAAAACTGTTTTTT. This gives the protein CASSSPRATNEKLFF.

This clone was picked up many times. V and J are TRBV7-3 and TRBJ2-3; 9 bases align to TRBD1. Germline-derived CDR1 and CDR2 are SGHTA and FQGTGA. V dropped 2 bases and J dropped 6; count of bases not matched to a gene: 12. The CDR3 runs 17 residues. CDR3 sequence: CASSLERGRTGADTQYF. CDR3 bases: TGTGCCAGCAGCTTAGAGAGGGGCAGGACAGGGGCTGATACGCAGTATTTT.

The chain recombines TRBV5-5 with TRBJ1-6, with TRBD1 identical over 7 bases. The junction had 4 bases not matched to a gene; V was cut back by 4 bases and J by 6 bases. Germline values: CDR1 SGHKS, CDR2 YYEKEE (reference sequence). The CDR3 sequence is 14 residues long. DNA for the CDR3: TGTGCCAGCAGCCCCCGGGACAGTAATTCACCCCTCCACTTT. Protein: CASSPRDSNSPLHF. Supplemented by reference TRBV5-5 and TRBJ1-6, the full variable domain reads DAGVTQSPTHLIKTRGQQVTLRCSPISGHKSVSWYQQVLGQGPQFIFQYYEKEERGRGNFPDRFSARQFPNYSSELNVNALLLGDSALYLCASSPRDSNSPLHFGNGTRLTVT.

The chain is built from TRBV9 and TRBJ2-7, with D uncertain. V lost 0 bases and J 1 base, leaving 11 bases between the germline ends. The CDR3 is made up of 15 amino acids. Germline V lookup: CDR1 SGDLS, CDR2 YYNGEE. The CDR3 DNA reads TGTGCCAGCAGCGTAGATAATAGTTGGTCCTACGAGCAGTACTTC. It translates to CASSVDNSWSYEQYF.

V and J are TRBV2 and TRBJ1-6; 7 positions match TRBD1. Germline CDR1 SNHLY, CDR2 FYNNEI. Trimming removed 6 bases from V and 9 bases from J; junction bases left unmatched: 5. This CDR3 is 13 amino acids long. Here the CDR3 DNA reads TGTGCCAGCAGGACAGGGTACGGTTCACCCCTCCACTTT. Translation gives CASRTGYGSPLHF.

The genes are TRBV19 and TRBJ1-5; D not certain. V lost 4 bases and J lost 4, with 14 bases in between. Germline V gives CDR1 LNHDA, CDR2 SQIVND (reference sequence). The CDR3 sequence is 15 residues long. The CDR3 spells CASSTPGLNNQPQHF. DNA of the CDR3: TGTGCCAGTAGTACCCCAGGCCTAAATAATCAGCCCCAGCATTTT.

The rearrangement links TRBV18 to TRBJ2-7; 11 nucleotides line up with TRBD1. J gave up 4 bases and V 3 bases, and 8 bases lay outside the gene matches. Per the germline V gene, CDR1 is KGHSH and CDR2 is LQKENI. The CDR3 contains 16 residues. The CDR3 loop is CASSPKGTGGMYEQYF. CDR3 sequence (DNA): TGTGCCAGCTCACCGAAAGGGACAGGGGGAATGTACGAGCAGTACTTC.